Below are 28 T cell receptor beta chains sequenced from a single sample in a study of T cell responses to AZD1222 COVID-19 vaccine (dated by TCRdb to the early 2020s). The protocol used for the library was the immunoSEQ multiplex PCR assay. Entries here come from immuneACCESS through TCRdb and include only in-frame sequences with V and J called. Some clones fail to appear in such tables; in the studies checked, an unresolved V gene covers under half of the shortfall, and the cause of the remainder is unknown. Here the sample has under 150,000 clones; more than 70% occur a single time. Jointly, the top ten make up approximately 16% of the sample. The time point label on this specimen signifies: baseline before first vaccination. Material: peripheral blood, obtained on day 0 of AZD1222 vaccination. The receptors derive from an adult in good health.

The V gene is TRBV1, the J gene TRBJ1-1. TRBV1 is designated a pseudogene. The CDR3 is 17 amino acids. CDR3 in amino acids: CTSSQDLVGGMNTEAFF. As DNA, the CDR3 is TGCACCAGCAGCCAAGATCTGGTAGGGGGGATGAACACTGAAGCTTTCTTT.

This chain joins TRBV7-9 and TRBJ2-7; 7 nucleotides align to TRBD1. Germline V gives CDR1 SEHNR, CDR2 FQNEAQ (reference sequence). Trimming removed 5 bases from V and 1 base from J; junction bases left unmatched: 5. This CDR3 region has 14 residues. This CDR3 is CASSKQGLSYEQYF. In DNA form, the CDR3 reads TGTGCCAGCAGCAAACAGGGGTTGTCCTACGAGCAGTACTTC.

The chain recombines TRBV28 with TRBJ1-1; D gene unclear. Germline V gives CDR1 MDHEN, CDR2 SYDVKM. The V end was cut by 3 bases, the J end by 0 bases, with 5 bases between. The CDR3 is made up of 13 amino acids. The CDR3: CASSLGMNTEAFF. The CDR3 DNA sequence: TGTGCCAGCAGTTTGGGGATGAACACTGAAGCTTTCTTT.

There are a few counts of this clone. This chain's CDR3 is CASSPKTGTEAFF. The DNA for the CDR3 is TGTGCCAGTAGCCCGAAGACGGGAACTGAAGCTTTCTTT. The chain couples TRBV19 to TRBJ1-1, with D hard to call. V was clipped by 6 bases and J by 5 bases, with 13 bases between them. This CDR3 spans 13 amino acids. Germline CDR1 LNHDA, CDR2 SQIVND (reference sequence).

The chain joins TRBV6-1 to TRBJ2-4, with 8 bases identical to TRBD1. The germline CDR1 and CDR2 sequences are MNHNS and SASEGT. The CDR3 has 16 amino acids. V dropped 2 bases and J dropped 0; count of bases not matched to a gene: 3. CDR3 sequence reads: CASSEQGAIAKNIQYF. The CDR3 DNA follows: TGTGCCAGCAGTGAACAGGGGGCCATAGCCAAAAACATTCAGTACTTC.

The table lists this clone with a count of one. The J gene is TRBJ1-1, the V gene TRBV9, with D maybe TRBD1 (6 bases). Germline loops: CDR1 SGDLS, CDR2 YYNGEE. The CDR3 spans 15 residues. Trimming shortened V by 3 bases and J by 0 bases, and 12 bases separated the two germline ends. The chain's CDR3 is CASSGDKGMNTEAFF. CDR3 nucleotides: TGTGCCAGCAGCGGGGACAAGGGGATGAACACTGAAGCTTTCTTT.

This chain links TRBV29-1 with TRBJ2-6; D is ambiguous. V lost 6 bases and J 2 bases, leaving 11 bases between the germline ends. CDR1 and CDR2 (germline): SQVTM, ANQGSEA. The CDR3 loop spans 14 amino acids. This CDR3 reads CSVRTDAGANVLTF. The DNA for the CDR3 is TGCAGCGTACGGACGGACGCTGGGGCCAACGTCCTGACTTTC.

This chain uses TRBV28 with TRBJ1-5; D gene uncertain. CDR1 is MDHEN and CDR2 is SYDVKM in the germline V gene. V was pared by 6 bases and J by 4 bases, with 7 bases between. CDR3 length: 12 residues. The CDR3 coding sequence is TGTGCCAGCAGGCGTACAAATCAGCCCCAGCATTTT. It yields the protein CASRRTNQPQHF.

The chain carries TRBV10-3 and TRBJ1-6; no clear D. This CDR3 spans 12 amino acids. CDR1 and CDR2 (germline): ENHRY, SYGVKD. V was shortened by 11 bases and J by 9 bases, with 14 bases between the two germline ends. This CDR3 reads CALRVFGSPLHF. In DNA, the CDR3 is TGTGCCCTCCGGGTTTTCGGTTCACCCCTCCACTTT.

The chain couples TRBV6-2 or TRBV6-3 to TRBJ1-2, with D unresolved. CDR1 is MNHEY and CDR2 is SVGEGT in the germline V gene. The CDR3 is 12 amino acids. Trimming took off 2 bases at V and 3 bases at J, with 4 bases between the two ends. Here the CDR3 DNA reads TGTGCCAGCAGTTACACGGACTATGGCTACACCTTC. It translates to CASSYTDYGYTF.

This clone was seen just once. CDR3 in amino acids: CASSLVGQAYNEKLFF. The CDR3 DNA reads TGTGCCAGCAGCTTGGTAGGACAGGCCTATAATGAAAAACTGTTTTTT. This chain connects TRBV5-8 to TRBJ1-4, with 7 bases matching TRBD1. Trimming took 0 bases from V and 4 from J; bases not matched to a gene: 6. The CDR3 spans 16 residues. Germline V CDR1 and CDR2: SGHTS, YDEGEE.

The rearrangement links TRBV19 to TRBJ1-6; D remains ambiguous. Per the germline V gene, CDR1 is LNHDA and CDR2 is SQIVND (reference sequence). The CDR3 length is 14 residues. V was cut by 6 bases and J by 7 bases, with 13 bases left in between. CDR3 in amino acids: CASSVGRLNSPLHF. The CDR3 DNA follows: TGTGCCAGTAGCGTGGGCAGGCTAAATTCACCCCTCCACTTT.

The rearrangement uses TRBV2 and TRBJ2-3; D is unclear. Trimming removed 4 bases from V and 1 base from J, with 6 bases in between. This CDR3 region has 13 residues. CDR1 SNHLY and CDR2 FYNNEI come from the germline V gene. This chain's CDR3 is CASSVQGTDTQYF. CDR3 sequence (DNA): TGTGCCAGCAGTGTCCAAGGCACAGATACGCAGTATTTT.

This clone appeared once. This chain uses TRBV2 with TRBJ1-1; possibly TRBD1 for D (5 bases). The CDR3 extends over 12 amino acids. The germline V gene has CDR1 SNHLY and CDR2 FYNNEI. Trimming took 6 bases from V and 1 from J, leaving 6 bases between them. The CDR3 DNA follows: TGTGCCAGCAGGGGGGGGAACACTGAAGCTTTCTTT. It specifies CASRGGNTEAFF.

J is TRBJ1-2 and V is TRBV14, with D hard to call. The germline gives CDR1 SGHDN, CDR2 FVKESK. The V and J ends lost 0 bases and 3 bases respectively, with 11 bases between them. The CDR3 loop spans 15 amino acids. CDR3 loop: CASSQDPNAYYGYTF. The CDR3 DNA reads TGTGCCAGCAGCCAAGATCCAAATGCTTACTATGGCTACACCTTC.

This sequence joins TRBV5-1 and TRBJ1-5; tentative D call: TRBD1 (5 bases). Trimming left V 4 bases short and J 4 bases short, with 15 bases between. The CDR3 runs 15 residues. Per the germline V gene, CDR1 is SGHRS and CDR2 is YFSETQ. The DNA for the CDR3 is TGCGCCAGCAGCCCGCAACCGGGACCGAATCAGCCCCAGCATTTT. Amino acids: CASSPQPGPNQPQHF.

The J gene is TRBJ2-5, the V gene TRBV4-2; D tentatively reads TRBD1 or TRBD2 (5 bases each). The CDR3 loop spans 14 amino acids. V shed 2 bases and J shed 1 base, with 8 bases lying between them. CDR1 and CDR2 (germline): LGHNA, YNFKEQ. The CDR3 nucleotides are TGTGCCAGCAGCCAAATGGGGGTCCAAGAGACCCAGTACTTC. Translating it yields CASSQMGVQETQYF.

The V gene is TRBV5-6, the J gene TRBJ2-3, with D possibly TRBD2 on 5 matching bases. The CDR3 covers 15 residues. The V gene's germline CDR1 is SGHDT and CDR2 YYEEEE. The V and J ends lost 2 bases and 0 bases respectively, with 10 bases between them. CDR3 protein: CASSLVGGSTDTQYF. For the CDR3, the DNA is TGTGCCAGCAGCTTAGTAGGCGGGAGCACAGATACGCAGTATTTT.

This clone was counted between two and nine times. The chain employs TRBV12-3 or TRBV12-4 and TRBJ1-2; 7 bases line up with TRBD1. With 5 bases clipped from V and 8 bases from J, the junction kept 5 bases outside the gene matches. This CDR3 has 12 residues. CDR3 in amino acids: CASSRTGAGYTF. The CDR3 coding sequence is TGTGCCAGCAGTAGAACAGGGGCCGGCTACACCTTC.

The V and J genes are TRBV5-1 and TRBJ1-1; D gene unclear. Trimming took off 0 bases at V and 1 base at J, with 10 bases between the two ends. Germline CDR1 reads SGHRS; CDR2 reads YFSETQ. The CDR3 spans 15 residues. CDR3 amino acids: CASSLAIPGNTEAFF. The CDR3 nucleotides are TGCGCCAGCAGCTTGGCCATCCCAGGGAACACTGAAGCTTTCTTT.

Written as DNA, the CDR3 is TGTGCCAGCAGCTTACTTATCAACACTGAAGCTTTCTTT. Its translation is CASSLLINTEAFF. The chain recombines TRBV7-3 with TRBJ1-1, with unresolved D. V lost 2 bases to trimming and J lost 2 bases, with 6 bases between them. The CDR3 contains 13 residues. Germline CDR1 reads SGHTA; CDR2 reads FQGTGA.

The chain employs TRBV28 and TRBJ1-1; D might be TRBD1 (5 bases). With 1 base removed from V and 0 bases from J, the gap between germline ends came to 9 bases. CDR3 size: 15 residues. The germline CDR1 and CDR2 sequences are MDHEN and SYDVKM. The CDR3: CASSLLDRLNTEAFF. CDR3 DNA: TGTGCCAGCAGTTTATTAGACAGATTGAACACTGAAGCTTTCTTT.

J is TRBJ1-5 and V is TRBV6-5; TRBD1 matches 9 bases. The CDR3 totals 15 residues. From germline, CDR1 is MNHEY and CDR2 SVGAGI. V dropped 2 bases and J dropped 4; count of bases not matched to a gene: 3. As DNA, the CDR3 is TGTGCCAGCAGTTACGGGACAGGGAATAATCAGCCCCAGCATTTT. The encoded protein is CASSYGTGNNQPQHF.

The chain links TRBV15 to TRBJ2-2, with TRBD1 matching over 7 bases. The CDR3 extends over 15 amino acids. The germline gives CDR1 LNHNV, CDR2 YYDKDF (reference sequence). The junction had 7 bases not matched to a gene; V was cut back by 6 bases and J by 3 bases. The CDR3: CATSPTGTDTGELFF. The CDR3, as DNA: TGTGCCACCAGTCCAACCGGGACAGACACCGGGGAGCTGTTTTTT.

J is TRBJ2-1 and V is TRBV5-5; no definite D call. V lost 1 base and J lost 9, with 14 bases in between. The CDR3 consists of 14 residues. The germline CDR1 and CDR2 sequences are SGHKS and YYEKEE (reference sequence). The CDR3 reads CASSLQGMGVEQFF. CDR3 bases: TGTGCCAGCAGCTTGCAAGGGATGGGCGTTGAGCAGTTCTTC.

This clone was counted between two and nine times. The CDR3 DNA sequence: TGTGCCAGCTCCCCAGGGGGAGCGGGGGCCTACACAGATACGCAGTATTTT. It specifies CASSPGGAGAYTDTQYF. This chain connects TRBV11-2 to TRBJ2-3; D may be TRBD2 (8 bases). In germline, CDR1 is SGHAT, CDR2 FQNNGV. The V and J ends lost 8 bases and 2 bases respectively, with 23 bases between them. The CDR3 loop spans 17 amino acids. Together with reference TRBV11-2 and TRBJ2-3, the CDR3 gives the full variable domain: EAGVAQSPRYKIIEKRQSVAFWCNPISGHATLYWYQQILGQGPKLLIQFQNNGVVDDSQLPKDRFSAERLKGVDSTLKIQPAKLEDSAVYLCASSPGGAGAYTDTQYFGPGTRLTVL.

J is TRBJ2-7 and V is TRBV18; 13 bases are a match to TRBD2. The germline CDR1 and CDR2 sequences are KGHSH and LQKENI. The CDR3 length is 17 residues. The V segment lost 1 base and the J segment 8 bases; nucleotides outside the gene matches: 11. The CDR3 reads CASSPRDSGTSGAKQYF. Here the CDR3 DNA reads TGTGCCAGCTCACCACGGGACTCCGGGACTAGCGGGGCTAAGCAGTACTTC. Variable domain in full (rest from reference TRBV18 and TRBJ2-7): NAGVMQNPRHLVRRRGQEARLRCSPMKGHSHVYWYRQLPEEGLKFMVYLQKENIIDESGMPKERFSAEFPKEGPSILRIQQVVRGDSAAYFCASSPRDSGTSGAKQYFGPGTRLTVT.

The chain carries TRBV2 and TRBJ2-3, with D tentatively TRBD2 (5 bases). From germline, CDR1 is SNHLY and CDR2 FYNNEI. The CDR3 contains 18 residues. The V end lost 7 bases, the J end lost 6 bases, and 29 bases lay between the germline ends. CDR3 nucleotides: TGTGCCAGCACCAAAGAACATAGCCGGGTCTCCTGGGAGGATACGCAGTATTTT. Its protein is CASTKEHSRVSWEDTQYF.